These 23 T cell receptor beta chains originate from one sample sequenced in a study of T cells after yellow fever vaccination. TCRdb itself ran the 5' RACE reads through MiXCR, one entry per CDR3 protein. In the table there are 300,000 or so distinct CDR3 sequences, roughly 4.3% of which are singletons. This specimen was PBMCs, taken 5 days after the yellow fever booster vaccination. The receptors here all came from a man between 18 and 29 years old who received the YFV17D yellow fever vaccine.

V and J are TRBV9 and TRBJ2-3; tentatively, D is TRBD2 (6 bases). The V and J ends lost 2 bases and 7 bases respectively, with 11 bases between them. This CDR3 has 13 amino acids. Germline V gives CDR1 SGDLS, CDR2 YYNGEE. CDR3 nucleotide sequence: TGTGCCAGCAGCGTGCGGGGATCAAATACGCAGTATTTT. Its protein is CASSVRGSNTQYF.

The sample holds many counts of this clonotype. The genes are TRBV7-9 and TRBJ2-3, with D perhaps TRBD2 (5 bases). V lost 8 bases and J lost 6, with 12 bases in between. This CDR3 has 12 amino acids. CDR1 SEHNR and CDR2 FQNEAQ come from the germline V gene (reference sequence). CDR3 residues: CASSADGDTQYF. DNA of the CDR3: TGTGCCAGCTCAGCGGACGGGGATACGCAGTATTTT.

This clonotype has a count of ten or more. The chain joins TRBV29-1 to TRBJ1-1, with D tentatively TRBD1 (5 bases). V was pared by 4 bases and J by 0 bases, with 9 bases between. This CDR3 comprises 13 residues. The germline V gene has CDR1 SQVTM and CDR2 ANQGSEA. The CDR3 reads CSVGTLLNTEAFF. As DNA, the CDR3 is TGCAGCGTTGGGACACTCTTGAACACTGAAGCTTTCTTT.

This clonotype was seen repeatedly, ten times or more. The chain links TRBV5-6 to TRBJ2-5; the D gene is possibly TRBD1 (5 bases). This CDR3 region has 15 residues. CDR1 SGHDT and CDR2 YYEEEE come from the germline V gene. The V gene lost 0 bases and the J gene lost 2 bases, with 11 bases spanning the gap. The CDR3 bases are TGTGCCAGCAGCTTGGGCGGAAGGGGACAAGAGACCCAGTACTTC. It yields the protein CASSLGGRGQETQYF.

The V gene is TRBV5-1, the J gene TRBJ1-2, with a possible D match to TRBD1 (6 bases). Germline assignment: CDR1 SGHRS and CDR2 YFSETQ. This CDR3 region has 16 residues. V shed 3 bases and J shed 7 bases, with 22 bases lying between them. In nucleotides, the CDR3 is TGCGCCAGCAGCTCCAACCCCGAACAGGGTCCCAGTGGCTACACCTTC. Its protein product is CASSSNPEQGPSGYTF.

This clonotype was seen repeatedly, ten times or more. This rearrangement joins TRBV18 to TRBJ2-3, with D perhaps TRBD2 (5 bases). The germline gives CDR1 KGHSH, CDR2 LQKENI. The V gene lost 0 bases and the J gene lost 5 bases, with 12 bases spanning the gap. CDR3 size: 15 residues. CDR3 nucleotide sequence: TGTGCCAGCTCACCACCTGGAGGACGGGGAGATACGCAGTATTTT. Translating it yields CASSPPGGRGDTQYF.

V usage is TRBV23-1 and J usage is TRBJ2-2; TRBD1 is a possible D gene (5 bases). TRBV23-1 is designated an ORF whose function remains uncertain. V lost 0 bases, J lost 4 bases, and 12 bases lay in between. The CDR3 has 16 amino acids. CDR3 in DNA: TGCGCCAGCAGTCAATCGGCAGGGCCGGGCACCGGGGAGCTGTTTTTT. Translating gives CASSQSAGPGTGELFF.

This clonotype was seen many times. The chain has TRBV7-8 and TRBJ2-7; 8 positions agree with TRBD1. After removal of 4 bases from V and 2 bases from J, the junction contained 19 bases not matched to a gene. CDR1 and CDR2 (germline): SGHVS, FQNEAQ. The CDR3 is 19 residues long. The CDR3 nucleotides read TGTGCCAGCAGCTCCCCTCGGGAGACAGGGGATTCGAATGCCTACGAGCAGTACTTC. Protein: CASSSPRETGDSNAYEQYF.

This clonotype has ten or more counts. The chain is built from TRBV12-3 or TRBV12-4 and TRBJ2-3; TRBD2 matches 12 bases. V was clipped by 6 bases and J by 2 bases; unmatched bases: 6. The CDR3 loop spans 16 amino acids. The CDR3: CASRPGLAGSTDTQYF. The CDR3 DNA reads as TGTGCCAGCAGACCCGGACTAGCGGGGTCCACAGATACGCAGTATTTT.

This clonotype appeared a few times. CDR3 protein: CASSFRDRGRGAFF. The CDR3 region has the DNA TGTGCCAGCAGCTTCCGGGACAGGGGGCGAGGAGCTTTCTTT. The V and J genes are TRBV9 and TRBJ1-1; 12 bases map to TRBD1. The germline gives CDR1 SGDLS, CDR2 YYNGEE. The CDR3 contains 14 residues. Trimming at V came to 4 bases and at J to 10 bases, leaving 8 bases not matched to a gene. Supplemented by reference TRBV9 and TRBJ1-1, the full variable domain reads DSGVTQTPKHLITATGQRVTLRCSPRSGDLSVYWYQQSLDQGLQFLIQYYNGEERAKGNILERFSAQQFPDLHSELNLSSLELGDSALYFCASSFRDRGRGAFFGQGTRLTVV.

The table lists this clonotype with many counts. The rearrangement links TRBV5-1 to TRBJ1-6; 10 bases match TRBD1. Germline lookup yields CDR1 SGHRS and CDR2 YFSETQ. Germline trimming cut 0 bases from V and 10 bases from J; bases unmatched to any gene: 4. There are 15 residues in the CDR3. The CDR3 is CASSLAGQGLSPLHF. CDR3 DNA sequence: TGCGCCAGCAGCTTGGCGGGACAGGGGCTGTCACCCCTCCACTTT.

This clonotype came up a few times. CDR3 in DNA: TGTGCCAGCAGCCCACAGGGATGGGAAGAGACCCAGTACTTC. It is translated as CASSPQGWEETQYF. The rearrangement links TRBV9 to TRBJ2-5; D is perhaps TRBD1 (6 bases). V gave up 4 bases and J gave up 3 bases, with 13 bases separating them. Germline CDR1 is SGDLS and CDR2 is YYNGEE. This CDR3 is built from 14 residues.

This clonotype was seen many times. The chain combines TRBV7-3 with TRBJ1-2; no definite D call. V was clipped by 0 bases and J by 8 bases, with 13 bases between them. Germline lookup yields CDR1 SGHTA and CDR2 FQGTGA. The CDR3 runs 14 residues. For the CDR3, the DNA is TGTGCCAGCAGCTTAACGAGCGGGGATGGCGGCTACACCTTC. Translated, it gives CASSLTSGDGGYTF.

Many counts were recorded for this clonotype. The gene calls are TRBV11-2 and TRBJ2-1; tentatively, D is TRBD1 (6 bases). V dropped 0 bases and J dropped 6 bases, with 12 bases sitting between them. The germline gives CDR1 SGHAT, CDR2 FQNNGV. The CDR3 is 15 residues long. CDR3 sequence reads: CASSLESRTVNEQFF. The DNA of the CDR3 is TGTGCCAGCAGCTTAGAGAGCAGGACAGTCAATGAGCAGTTCTTC.

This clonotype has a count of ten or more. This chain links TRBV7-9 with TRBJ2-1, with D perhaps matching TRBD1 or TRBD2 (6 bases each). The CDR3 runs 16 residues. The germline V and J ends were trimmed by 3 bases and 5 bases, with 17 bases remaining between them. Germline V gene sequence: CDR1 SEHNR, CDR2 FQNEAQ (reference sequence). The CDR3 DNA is TGTGCCAGCAGCTTTAGTGGGGGGCCTAAACACAATGAGCAGTTCTTC. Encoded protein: CASSFSGGPKHNEQFF.

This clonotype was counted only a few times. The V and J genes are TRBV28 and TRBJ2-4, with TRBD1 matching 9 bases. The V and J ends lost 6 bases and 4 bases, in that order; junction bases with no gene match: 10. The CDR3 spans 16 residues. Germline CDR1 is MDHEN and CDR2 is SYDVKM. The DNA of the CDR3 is TGTGCCAGCAGCCCCCCGGGACAGGGATTGAAAAACATTCAGTACTTC. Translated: CASSPPGQGLKNIQYF.

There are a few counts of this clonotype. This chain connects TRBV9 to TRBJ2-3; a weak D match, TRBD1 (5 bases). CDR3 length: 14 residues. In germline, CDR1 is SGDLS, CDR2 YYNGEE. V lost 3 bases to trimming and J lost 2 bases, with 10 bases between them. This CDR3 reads CASSGRTLTDTQYF. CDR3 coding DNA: TGTGCCAGCAGCGGTCGGACACTCACAGATACGCAGTATTTT.

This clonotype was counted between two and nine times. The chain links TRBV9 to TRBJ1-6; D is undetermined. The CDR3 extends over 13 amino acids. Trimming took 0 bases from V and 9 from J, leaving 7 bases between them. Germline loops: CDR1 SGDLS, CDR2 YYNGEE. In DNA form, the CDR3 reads TGTGCCAGCAGCGTAGTGAGCGGTTCACCCCTCCACTTT. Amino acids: CASSVVSGSPLHF. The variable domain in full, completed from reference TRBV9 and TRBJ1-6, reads DSGVTQTPKHLITATGQRVTLRCSPRSGDLSVYWYQQSLDQGLQFLIQYYNGEERAKGNILERFSAQQFPDLHSELNLSSLELGDSALYFCASSVVSGSPLHFGNGTRLTVT.

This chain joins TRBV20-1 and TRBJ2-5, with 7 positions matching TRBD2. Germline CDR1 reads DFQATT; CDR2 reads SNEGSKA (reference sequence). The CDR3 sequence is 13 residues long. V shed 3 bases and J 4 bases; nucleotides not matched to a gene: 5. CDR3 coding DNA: TGCAGTGCTAGGGAAGCGGGGACAGAGACCCAGTACTTC. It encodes CSAREAGTETQYF.

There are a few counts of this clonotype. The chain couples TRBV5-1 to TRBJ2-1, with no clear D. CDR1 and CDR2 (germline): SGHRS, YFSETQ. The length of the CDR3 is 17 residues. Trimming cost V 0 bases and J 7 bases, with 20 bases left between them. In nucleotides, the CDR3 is TGCGCCAGCAGCTTGGACCCCATGTCGTTCCGAGAGAATGAGCAGTTCTTC. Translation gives CASSLDPMSFRENEQFF.

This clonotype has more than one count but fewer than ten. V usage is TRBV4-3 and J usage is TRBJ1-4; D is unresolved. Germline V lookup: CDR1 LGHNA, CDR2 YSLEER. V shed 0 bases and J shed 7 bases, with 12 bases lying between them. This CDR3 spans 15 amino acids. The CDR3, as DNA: TGCGCCAGCAGCCAAGAGACGGAAGAAACTGAAAAACTGTTTTTT. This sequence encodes CASSQETEETEKLFF.

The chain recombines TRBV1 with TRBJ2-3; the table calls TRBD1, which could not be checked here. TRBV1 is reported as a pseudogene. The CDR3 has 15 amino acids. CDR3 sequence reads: CTSSQARGTGDTQYF. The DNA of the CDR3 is TGCACCAGCAGCCAAGCCAGGGGGACGGGAGATACGCAGTATTTT.

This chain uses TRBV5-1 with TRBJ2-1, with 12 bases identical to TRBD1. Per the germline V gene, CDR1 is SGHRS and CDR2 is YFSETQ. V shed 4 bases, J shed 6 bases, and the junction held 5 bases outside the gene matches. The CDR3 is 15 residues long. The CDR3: CASSPGQGALNEQFF. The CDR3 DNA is TGCGCCAGCAGCCCGGGACAGGGGGCGCTCAATGAGCAGTTCTTC. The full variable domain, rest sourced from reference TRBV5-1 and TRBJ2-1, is KAGVTQTPRYLIKTRGQQVTLSCSPISGHRSVSWYQQTPGQGLQFLFEYFSETQRNKGNFPGRFSGRQFSNSRSEMNVSTLELGDSALYLCASSPGQGALNEQFFGPGTRLTVL.